Listed here are 21 T cell receptor beta chains from one sample, sequenced in a study of blood T cell repertoires in COVID-19. Produced via immunoSEQ multiplex PCR; TCRdb's table is partial and in-frame only. The sample consists of nearly 250,000 clones, about 89% of them appearing once. The material sequenced was peripheral blood. The receptors shown here come from an older woman who had recovered from COVID-19.

The V and J genes are TRBV6-2 or TRBV6-3 and TRBJ2-7, with D uncertain. CDR1 and CDR2 (germline): MNHEY, SVGEGT. Trimming took off 2 bases at V and 3 bases at J, with 8 bases between the two ends. This CDR3 comprises 13 residues. CDR3 residues: CASSYPSYYEQYF. The CDR3 DNA is TGTGCCAGCAGTTACCCCTCCTACTACGAGCAGTACTTC.

This chain joins TRBV6-2 or TRBV6-3 and TRBJ2-7, with D possibly TRBD1 on 5 matching bases. Trimming cost V 4 bases and J 0 bases, with 10 bases left between them. The V gene's germline CDR1 is MNHEY and CDR2 SVGEGT. CDR3 length equals 14 residues. The CDR3 DNA follows: TGTGCCAGCAGTTGGCAGGGAAGCTCCTACGAGCAGTACTTC. Its protein product is CASSWQGSSYEQYF.

This sequence joins TRBV2 and TRBJ2-5; a possible D gene is TRBD2 (7 bases). Deletions cut 5 bases from V and 4 bases from J, with 11 bases between. CDR1 is SNHLY and CDR2 is FYNNEI in the germline V gene. The CDR3 runs to 13 residues. In DNA form, the CDR3 reads TGTGCCAGCAGTAGGGGGAGGGCAGAGACCCAGTACTTC. It codes for CASSRGRAETQYF. Together with reference TRBV2 and TRBJ2-5, the CDR3 gives the full variable domain: EPEVTQTPSHQVTQMGQEVILRCVPISNHLYFYWYRQILGQKVEFLVSFYNNEISEKSEIFDDQFSVERPDGSNFTLKIRSTKLEDSAMYFCASSRGRAETQYFGPGTRLLVL.

V gene TRBV28 combines with J gene TRBJ2-3; 10 positions agree with TRBD2. J was trimmed by 5 bases and V by 8 bases; bases with no gene match: 7. CDR3 length: 14 residues. In germline, CDR1 is MDHEN, CDR2 SYDVKM. The CDR3: CASLPGLALDTQYF. The CDR3, as DNA: TGTGCCAGCCTTCCGGGACTAGCGCTAGATACGCAGTATTTT.

The rearrangement joins TRBV3-1 (or the pseudogene TRBV3-2) to TRBJ2-2, with a possible D match to TRBD1 (6 bases). Germline V gene data show CDR1 as LGHDT and CDR2 as YNNKEL (reference sequence). The CDR3 is 15 residues long. The V end lost 1 base, the J end lost 1 base, and 7 bases lay between the germline ends. The CDR3 sequence: CASSQGGGNTGELFF. For the CDR3, the DNA is TGTGCCAGCAGCCAAGGAGGGGGGAACACCGGGGAGCTGTTTTTT.

This clone occurred a few times. The genes are TRBV14 and TRBJ1-2; 8 bases line up with TRBD1. The CDR3 has 15 amino acids. Germline trimming cut 4 bases from V and 6 bases from J; bases unmatched to any gene: 10. CDR1 SGHDN and CDR2 FVKESK come from the germline V gene. Here the CDR3 DNA reads TGTGCCAGCAGCCGGAACAGACAGGGGCTCCATGGCTACACCTTC. This gives the protein CASSRNRQGLHGYTF.

This rearrangement joins TRBV4-3 to TRBJ2-3; D gene uncertain. V dropped 1 base and J dropped 3 bases, with 5 bases sitting between them. The CDR3 spans 13 residues. Germline V lookup: CDR1 LGHNA, CDR2 YSLEER. The CDR3 sequence is CASSQGRTDTQYF. Here the CDR3 DNA reads TGCGCCAGCAGCCAAGGCAGGACAGATACGCAGTATTTT.

V gene TRBV5-1 combines with J gene TRBJ2-2, with a tentative D call TRBD1 (5 bases). Germline assignment: CDR1 SGHRS and CDR2 YFSETQ. This CDR3 comprises 16 residues. The V and J ends lost 4 bases and 1 base respectively, with 14 bases between them. DNA of the CDR3: TGCGCCAGCAGCCAAGGACACCCTGAGAACACCGGGGAGCTGTTTTTT. This gives the protein CASSQGHPENTGELFF.

This chain uses TRBV24-1 with TRBJ1-2, with unresolved D. CDR1 is KGHDR and CDR2 is SFDVKD in the germline V gene. V lost 5 bases to trimming and J lost 2 bases, with 8 bases between them. CDR3 length: 13 residues. CDR3 DNA: TGTGCCACCAGTGCCCACCAGAACTATGGCTACACCTTC. Protein sequence: CATSAHQNYGYTF.

The chain links TRBV2 to TRBJ1-2, with D tentatively TRBD1 (6 bases). CDR1 is SNHLY and CDR2 is FYNNEI in the germline V gene. This CDR3 has 13 amino acids. V was trimmed by 3 bases and J by 5 bases, leaving 10 bases between them. The CDR3 DNA reads TGTGCCAGCAGTGAGGACAGTCCGTATGGCTACACCTTC. Its protein is CASSEDSPYGYTF.

The V call is TRBV4-1, the J call TRBJ2-3, with 9 bases that match TRBD2. Unmatched junction bases numbered 13, after V lost 3 bases and J lost 3 bases. This CDR3 region has 18 residues. The germline gives CDR1 MGHRA, CDR2 YSYEKL. For the CDR3, the DNA is TGCGCCAGCAGCCACCCCGGGGGGGCGGGGGGGCAGACAGATACGCAGTATTTT. Protein: CASSHPGGAGGQTDTQYF.

This clone was counted once. The V gene is TRBV3-1 (or the pseudogene TRBV3-2), the J gene TRBJ2-5; TRBD2 agrees at 13 bases. The CDR3 covers 15 residues. CDR1 and CDR2 from the germline V gene are LGHDT and YNNKEL (reference sequence). The V segment lost 5 bases and the J segment 4 bases; nucleotides outside the gene matches: 4. CDR3 amino acids: CASSDRTSGGETQYF. The CDR3 coding sequence is TGTGCCAGCAGCGACCGGACTAGCGGGGGAGAGACCCAGTACTTC.

The V call is TRBV6-6, the J call TRBJ1-2; D ambiguous. This CDR3 comprises 12 residues. Trimming took off 4 bases at V and 7 bases at J, with 10 bases between the two ends. Per germline, CDR1 MNHNY and CDR2 SVGAGI (reference sequence). CDR3 sequence: CASSFGVFGYTF. DNA for the CDR3: TGTGCCAGCAGTTTCGGGGTTTTTGGCTACACCTTC.

The chain employs TRBV2 and TRBJ2-1; 12 bases agree with TRBD2. There are 16 residues in the CDR3. CDR1 is SNHLY, CDR2 FYNNEI, per germline. V lost 3 bases, J lost 15 bases, and 15 bases stayed unmatched. This CDR3 reads CASSDRASGGAGLPFF. As DNA, the CDR3 is TGTGCCAGCAGTGATAGGGCTAGCGGGGGGGCCGGGCTGCCGTTCTTC.

This rearrangement joins TRBV4-2 to TRBJ2-7; D is possibly TRBD1 (6 bases). V was shortened by 1 base and J by 1 base, with 8 bases between the two germline ends. Germline V gene lookup returns CDR1 LGHNA and CDR2 YNFKEQ. CDR3 length equals 14 residues. This chain's CDR3 is CASSQVGQSYEQYF. The CDR3 bases are TGTGCCAGCAGCCAAGTAGGACAGTCCTACGAGCAGTACTTC.

The rearrangement joins TRBV9 to TRBJ2-3; tentative D call: TRBD2 (5 bases). There are 17 residues in the CDR3. Deletions cut 4 bases from V and 0 bases from J, with 18 bases between. Germline CDR1 and CDR2: SGDLS and YYNGEE. In nucleotides, the CDR3 is TGTGCCAGCAGCCTCAGTCGAGGGTACCCTAGCACAGATACGCAGTATTTT. Its protein product is CASSLSRGYPSTDTQYF.

V is TRBV4-3 and J is TRBJ2-3; 13 bases are a match to TRBD2. J lost 3 bases, V lost 1 base, and 7 bases had no gene match. The CDR3 spans 18 residues. Germline CDR1 LGHNA, CDR2 YSLEER. The CDR3 bases are TGCGCCAGCAGCCAAGCCGCTGGGACTAGCGGGGTTACAGATACGCAGTATTTT. Translation gives CASSQAAGTSGVTDTQYF.

The chain has TRBV11-2 and TRBJ1-1; a weak D match, TRBD1 (5 bases). Germline CDR1 is SGHAT and CDR2 is FQNNGV. The CDR3 has 13 residues. V dropped 3 bases and J dropped 4 bases, with 9 bases sitting between them. The CDR3 bases are TGTGCCAGCAGCTTCCGGGGGAGCACTGAAGCTTTCTTT. It encodes CASSFRGSTEAFF.

The V and J genes are TRBV5-4 and TRBJ2-1, with 7 bases that match TRBD1. V shed 3 bases and J 5 bases; nucleotides not matched to a gene: 2. CDR3 length: 13 residues. The germline CDR1 and CDR2 sequences are SGHNT and YYREEE (reference sequence). The CDR3 loop reads CASSWGQNNEQFF. DNA of the CDR3: TGTGCCAGCAGCTGGGGACAGAACAATGAGCAGTTCTTC.

The CDR3 DNA reads as TGTGCCAGCACTATAGGGAGGGTTAGCAATCAGCCCCAGCATTTT. Translating gives CASTIGRVSNQPQHF. The chain combines TRBV6-5 with TRBJ1-5; D gene ambiguous. The CDR3 has 15 amino acids. Trimming cost V 7 bases and J 0 bases, with 13 bases left between them. Germline assignment: CDR1 MNHEY and CDR2 SVGAGI.

The table lists this clone with a few counts. The chain combines TRBV4-1 with TRBJ2-1, with a tentative D call TRBD1 (5 bases). Germline V gene lookup returns CDR1 MGHRA and CDR2 YSYEKL. This CDR3 has 17 residues. Trimming removed 1 base from V and 2 bases from J, with 15 bases in between. The DNA of the CDR3 is TGCGCCAGCAGCCAAGGTGCGTTAGGGGTGCCCTACAATGAGCAGTTCTTC. Its translation is CASSQGALGVPYNEQFF.